Here is one TCR beta chain with its context. Its antigen has not been determined. No clone much larger than this one lies a single base away; base qualities are absent. The record originates from a study of blood T cell repertoires in COVID-19 (dated by TCRdb to about 2020). About the study as a whole: Samples from collaborators originated in the United States, Italy and Spain and spanned both the acute and convalescent phases of COVID-19. The repertoires were made available in a free public database intended to serve as a resource for research on the immune response to SARS-CoV-2. Samples came from the ongoing ImmuneRACE study (first 160 participants) plus 1,254 subjects from 6 global collaborators. Subjects who had been exposed to COVID-19, were actively infected with it, or had recovered from it provided the deeply sampled blood TCRbeta repertoires that made up the dataset. Where HLA class I and class II types were available, the types were taken from metadata supplied by the sample provider, not from assay-based typing. The material from the prospective study consisted of cDNA or gDNA derived from T cells, B-cell-depleted T cells, or PBMCs. The sample metadata nearly always contained a de-identified subject ID, COVID-19 status, age in years and sex.

TCRbeta CDR3 regions were amplified from genomic DNA using the immunoSEQ Assay, a bias-controlled multiplex PCR. The paper's data handling went like this. The number of nucleated cells in each sample was estimated by amplification of reference gene primers within the assay. To quantify the absolute abundance of each unique TCRbeta CDR3 rearrangement, sequence reads were collapsed and filtered. For each sample, productive Simpson clonality was calculated by taking the square root of Simpson's diversity index across productive rearrangements. In TCRdb, the immuneACCESS table is reduced to in-frame sequences with V and J assigned. These tables do not hold every clone; where another copy was compared, an unresolved V gene accounts for under half, and the others remain unexplained. Clone size and V and J calls were adopted from that table, with D and trimming inferred from the DNA. The sample table records about 150,000 clones; around 83% of these occur just once. The top ten hold roughly 8% of the sample.

Looking up the germline V gene yields CDR1 LGHNA and CDR2 YNFKEQ. The CDR3 contains 17 residues, cysteine and phenylalanine counted. CDR3 DNA is the only sequence kept; it has 51 bases, read in frame from the first base. V lost 4 bases and J lost 6 bases, and the count of bases not matched to a germline gene is 14. In Seattle, one collaborating source enrolled patients while the infection was active and tracked those patients longitudinally over the course of disease. The collaborating institutions used their own protocols to collect whole blood in K2EDTA tubes. Collaborator samples were shipped for TCRbeta analysis as frozen whole blood, isolated PBMCs, or DNA extracted from either sample type. The paper as a whole reports these results and caveats: The amount of clinical and demographic metadata varied by source and participant and was provided uncurated.

Recombination linked TRBV4-2 to TRBJ2-1, with 8 bases aligning to TRBD2. What was sequenced was peripheral blood. The clonotype originates from a woman aged 60-70 years with COVID-19, enrolled during active disease. The CDR3 reads CASSPAAWSGRGNEQFF. DNA sequence: TGTGCCAGCAGCCCGGCAGCGTGGAGCGGGAGAGGCAATGAGCAGTTCTTC.